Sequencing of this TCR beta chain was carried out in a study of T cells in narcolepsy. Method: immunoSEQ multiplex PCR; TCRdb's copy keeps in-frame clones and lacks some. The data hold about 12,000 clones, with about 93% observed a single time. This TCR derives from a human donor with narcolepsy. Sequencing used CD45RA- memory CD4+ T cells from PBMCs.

CDR3 sequence (DNA): TGTGCCAGCAGTGAAGTCGAATGGGGGCTCCGGGGCTACACCTTC. This encodes CASSEVEWGLRGYTF. J is TRBJ1-2 and V is TRBV6-1; D is perhaps TRBD1 (6 bases). Germline V gene data show CDR1 as MNHNS and CDR2 as SASEGT. V gave up 1 base and J gave up 8 bases, with 17 bases separating them. The CDR3 totals 15 residues.